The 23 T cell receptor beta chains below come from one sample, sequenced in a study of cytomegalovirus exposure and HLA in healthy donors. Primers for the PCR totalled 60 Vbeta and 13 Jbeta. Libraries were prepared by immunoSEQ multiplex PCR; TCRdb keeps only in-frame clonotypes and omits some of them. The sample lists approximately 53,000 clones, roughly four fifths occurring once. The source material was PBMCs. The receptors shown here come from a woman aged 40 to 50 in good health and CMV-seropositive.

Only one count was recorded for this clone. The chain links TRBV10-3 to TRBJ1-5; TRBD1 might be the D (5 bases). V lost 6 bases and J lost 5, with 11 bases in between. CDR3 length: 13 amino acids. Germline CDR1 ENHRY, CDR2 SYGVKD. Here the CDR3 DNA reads TGTGCCATCAGGGGGCGCGAGGATCAGCCCCAGCATTTT. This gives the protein CAIRGREDQPQHF.

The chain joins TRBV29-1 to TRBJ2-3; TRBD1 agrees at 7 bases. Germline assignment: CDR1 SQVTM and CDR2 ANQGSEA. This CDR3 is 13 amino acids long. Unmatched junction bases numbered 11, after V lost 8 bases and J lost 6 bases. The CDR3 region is CSIFGTVPDTQYF. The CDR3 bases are TGCAGCATCTTCGGGACAGTACCCGATACGCAGTATTTT.

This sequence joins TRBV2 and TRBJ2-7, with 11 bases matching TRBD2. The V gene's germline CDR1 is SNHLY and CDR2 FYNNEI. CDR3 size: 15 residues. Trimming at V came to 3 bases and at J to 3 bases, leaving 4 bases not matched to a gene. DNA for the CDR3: TGTGCCAGCAGTGATTCCCTAGCGGGGGGCTACGAGCAGTACTTC. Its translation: CASSDSLAGGYEQYF.

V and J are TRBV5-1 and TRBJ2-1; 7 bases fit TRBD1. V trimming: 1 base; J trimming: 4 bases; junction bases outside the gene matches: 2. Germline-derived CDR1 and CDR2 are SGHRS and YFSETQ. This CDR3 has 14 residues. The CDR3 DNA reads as TGCGCCAGCAGCTTGCCGGGACAGTACAATGAGCAGTTCTTC. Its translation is CASSLPGQYNEQFF.

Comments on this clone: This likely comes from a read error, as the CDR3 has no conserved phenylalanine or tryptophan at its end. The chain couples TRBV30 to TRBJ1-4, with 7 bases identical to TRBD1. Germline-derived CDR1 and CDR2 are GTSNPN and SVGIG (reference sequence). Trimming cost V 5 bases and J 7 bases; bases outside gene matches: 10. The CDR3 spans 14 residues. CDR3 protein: CAWGQVTRGEKLFV. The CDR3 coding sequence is TGTGCCTGGGGACAGGTGACCAGAGGTGAAAAACTGTTTGTT.

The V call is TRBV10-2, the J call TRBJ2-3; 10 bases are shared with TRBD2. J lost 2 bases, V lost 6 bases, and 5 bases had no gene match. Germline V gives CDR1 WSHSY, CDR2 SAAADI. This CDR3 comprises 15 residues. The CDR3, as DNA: TGCGCCAGCAGGGCTAGCGGGGGCCTCACAGATACGCAGTATTTT. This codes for CASRASGGLTDTQYF.

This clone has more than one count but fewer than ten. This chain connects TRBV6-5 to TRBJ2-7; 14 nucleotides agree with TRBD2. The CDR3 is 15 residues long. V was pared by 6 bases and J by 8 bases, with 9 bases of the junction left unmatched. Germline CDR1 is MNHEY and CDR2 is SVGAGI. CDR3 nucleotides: TGTGCCAGCAGGACTAGCGGGGGGGCCAGCAACAAGCAGTACTTC. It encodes CASRTSGGASNKQYF.

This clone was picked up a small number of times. In DNA, the CDR3 is TGTGCCAGCGGGGCCATCTCCTATGGCTACACCTTC. Amino acids: CASGAISYGYTF. The chain couples TRBV14 to TRBJ1-2, with D possibly matching TRBD1 (5 bases). The germline CDR1 and CDR2 sequences are SGHDN and FVKESK. The CDR3 consists of 12 residues. Trimming took off 8 bases at V and 4 bases at J, with 11 bases between the two ends.

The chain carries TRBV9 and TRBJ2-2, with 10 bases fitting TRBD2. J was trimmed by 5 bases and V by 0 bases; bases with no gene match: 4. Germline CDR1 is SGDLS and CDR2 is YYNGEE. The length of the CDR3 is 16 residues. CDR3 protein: CASSVGAGGRTGELFF. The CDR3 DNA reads TGTGCCAGCAGCGTAGGAGCGGGGGGGCGGACCGGGGAGCTGTTTTTT.

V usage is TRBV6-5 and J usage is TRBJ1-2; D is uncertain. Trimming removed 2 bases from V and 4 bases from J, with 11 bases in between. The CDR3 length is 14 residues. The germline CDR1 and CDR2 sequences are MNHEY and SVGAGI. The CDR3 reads CASSYRVDGYGYTF. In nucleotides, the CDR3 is TGTGCCAGCAGTTACCGGGTCGACGGCTATGGCTACACCTTC.

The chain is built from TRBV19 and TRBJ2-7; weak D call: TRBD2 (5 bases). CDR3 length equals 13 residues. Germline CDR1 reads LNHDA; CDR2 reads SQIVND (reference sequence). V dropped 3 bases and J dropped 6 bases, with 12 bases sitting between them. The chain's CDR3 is CASSISSGVEQYF. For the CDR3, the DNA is TGTGCCAGTAGTATCTCTTCCGGGGTCGAGCAGTACTTC. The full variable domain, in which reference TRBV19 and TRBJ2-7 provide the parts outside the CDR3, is DGGITQSPKYLFRKEGQNVTLSCEQNLNHDAMYWYRQDPGQGLRLIYYSQIVNDFQKGDIAEGYSVSREKKESFPLTVTSAQKNPTAFYLCASSISSGVEQYFGPGTRLTVT.

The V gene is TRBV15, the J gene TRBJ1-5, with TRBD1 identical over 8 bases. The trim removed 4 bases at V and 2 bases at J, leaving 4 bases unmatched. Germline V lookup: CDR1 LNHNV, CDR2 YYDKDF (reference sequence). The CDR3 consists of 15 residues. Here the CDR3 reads CATSIRQGRNQPQHF. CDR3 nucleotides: TGTGCCACCAGCATCCGACAGGGGCGCAATCAGCCCCAGCATTTT.

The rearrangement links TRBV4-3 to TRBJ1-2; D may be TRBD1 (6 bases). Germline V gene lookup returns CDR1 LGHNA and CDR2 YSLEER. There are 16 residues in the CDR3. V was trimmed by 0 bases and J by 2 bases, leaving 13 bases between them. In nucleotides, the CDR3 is TGCGCCAGCAGCCAAGATCCCACAGGGCCGAACTATGGCTACACCTTC. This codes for CASSQDPTGPNYGYTF.

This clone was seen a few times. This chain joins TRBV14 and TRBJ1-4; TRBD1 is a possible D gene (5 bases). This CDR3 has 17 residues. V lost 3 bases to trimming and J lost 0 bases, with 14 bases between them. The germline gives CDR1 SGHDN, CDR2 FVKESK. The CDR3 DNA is TGTGCCAGCAGCCAGACCGGGACTTTCTCAACTAATGAAAAACTGTTTTTT. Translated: CASSQTGTFSTNEKLFF. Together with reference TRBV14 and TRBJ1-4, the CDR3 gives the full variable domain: EAGVTQFPSHSVIEKGQTVTLRCDPISGHDNLYWYRRVMGKEIKFLLHFVKESKQDESGMPNNRFLAERTGGTYSTLKVQPAELEDSGVYFCASSQTGTFSTNEKLFFGSGTQLSVL.

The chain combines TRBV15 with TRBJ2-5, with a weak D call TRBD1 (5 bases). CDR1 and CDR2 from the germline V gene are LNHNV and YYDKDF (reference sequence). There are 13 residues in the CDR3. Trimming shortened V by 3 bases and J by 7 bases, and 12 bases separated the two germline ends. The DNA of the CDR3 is TGTGCCACCAGCAGCGACAGTATGGGGACCCAGTACTTC. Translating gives CATSSDSMGTQYF.

CDR3 in amino acids: CASSPRGPDVASHEQFF. CDR3 DNA sequence: TGTGCCAGCTCACCCCGTGGGCCCGATGTAGCGAGCCATGAGCAGTTCTTC. The J gene is TRBJ2-1, the V gene TRBV18, with D perhaps TRBD2 (5 bases). V shed 3 bases and J shed 8 bases, with 23 bases lying between them. The CDR3 is 17 amino acids. Germline lookup yields CDR1 KGHSH and CDR2 LQKENI.

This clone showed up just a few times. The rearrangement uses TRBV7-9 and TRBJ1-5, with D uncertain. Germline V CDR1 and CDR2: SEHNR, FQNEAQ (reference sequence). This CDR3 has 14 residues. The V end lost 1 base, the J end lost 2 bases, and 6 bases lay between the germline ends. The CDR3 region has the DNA TGTGCCAGCAGCTTAGGGGCCGGCAATCAGCCCCAGCATTTT. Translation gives CASSLGAGNQPQHF.

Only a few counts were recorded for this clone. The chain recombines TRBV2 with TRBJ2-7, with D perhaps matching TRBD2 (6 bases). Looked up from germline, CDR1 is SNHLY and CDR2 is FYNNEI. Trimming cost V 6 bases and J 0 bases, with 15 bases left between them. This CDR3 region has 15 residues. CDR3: CASRGGTLPSYEQYF. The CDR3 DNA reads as TGTGCCAGCAGAGGCGGGACTTTACCCTCCTACGAGCAGTACTTC.

CDR3 region: CASSSALAGGSYNEQFF. The CDR3 DNA reads as TGTGCCAGCAGCTCGGCCCTAGCGGGGGGGTCCTACAATGAGCAGTTCTTC. The chain uses TRBV11-3 and TRBJ2-1, with 12 bases that match TRBD2. V gave up 4 bases and J gave up 1 base; unmatched junction bases: 5. The CDR3 contains 17 residues. Germline lookup yields CDR1 SGHNT and CDR2 YENEEA.

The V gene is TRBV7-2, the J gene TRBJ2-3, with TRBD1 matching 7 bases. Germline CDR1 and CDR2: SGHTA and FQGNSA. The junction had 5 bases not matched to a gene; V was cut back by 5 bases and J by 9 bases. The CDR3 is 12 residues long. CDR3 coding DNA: TGTGCCAGCAGCCCTAACAGGGGAACGCAGTATTTT. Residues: CASSPNRGTQYF.

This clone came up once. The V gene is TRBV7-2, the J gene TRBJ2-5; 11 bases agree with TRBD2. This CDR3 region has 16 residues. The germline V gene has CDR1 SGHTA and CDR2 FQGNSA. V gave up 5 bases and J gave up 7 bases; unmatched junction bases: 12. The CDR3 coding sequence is TGTGCCAGCAGCCTGGGACTAGCGGTGGGGCAGGGGACCCAGTACTTC. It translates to CASSLGLAVGQGTQYF. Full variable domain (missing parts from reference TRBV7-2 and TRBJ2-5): GAGVSQSPSNKVTEKGKDVELRCDPISGHTALYWYRQSLGQGLEFLIYFQGNSAPDKSGLPSDRFSAERTGGSVSTLTIQRTQQEDSAVYLCASSLGLAVGQGTQYFGPGTRLLVL.

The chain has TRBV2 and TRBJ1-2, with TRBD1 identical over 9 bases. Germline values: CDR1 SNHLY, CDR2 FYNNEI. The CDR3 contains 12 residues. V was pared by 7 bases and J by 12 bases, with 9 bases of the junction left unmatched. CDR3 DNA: TGTGCCAGCATTCAGGACAGGGGATATAACACCTTC. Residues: CASIQDRGYNTF. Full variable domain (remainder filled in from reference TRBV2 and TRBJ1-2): EPEVTQTPSHQVTQMGQEVILRCVPISNHLYFYWYRQILGQKVEFLVSFYNNEISEKSEIFDDQFSVERPDGSNFTLKIRSTKLEDSAMYFCASIQDRGYNTFGSGTRLTVV.

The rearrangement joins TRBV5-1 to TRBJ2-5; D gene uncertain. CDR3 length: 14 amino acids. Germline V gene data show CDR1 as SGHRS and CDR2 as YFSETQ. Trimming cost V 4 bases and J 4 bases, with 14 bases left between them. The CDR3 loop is CASSASGSGETQYF. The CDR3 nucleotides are TGCGCCAGCAGCGCCTCCGGGTCGGGAGAGACCCAGTACTTC.